This T cell receptor (beta chain) was captured in a study of OX40 agonist ivuxolimab in advanced cancers. Study-level information: Previous treatment with anti-PD-1, anti-PD-L1 or anti-CTLA-4 therapy was allowed; 40% had received some. Study-wide findings and caveats: Low normalized clonal expansion also occurred in some nonresponding patients. At 0.1 to 3.0 mg/kg and by week 6, CD4+ and CD8+ T cells in the blood had expanded clonally.

Points on this clone: Antigen unknown.

Autoimmune disease history or systemic immunosuppression disqualified patients. CDR3 length equals 16 residues. CDR1 and CDR2 (germline): MGHDK, SYGVNS. Trimming removed 3 bases from V and 2 bases from J, with 16 bases in between. The protocol was immunoSEQ multiplex PCR, while the TCRdb copy is restricted to in-frame clones and leaves out a portion. The sample shows approximately 32,000 clones, more than 70% of them seen only once. Sequencing was performed on CD4+ or CD8+ T cells sorted from blood, taken in a trial of the OX40 agonist ivuxolimab. This sequence joins TRBV25-1 and TRBJ1-1; D uncertain. The sequence derives from an adult with an advanced solid tumor such as melanoma, head and neck, liver or kidney cancer. In nucleotides, the CDR3 is TGTGCCAGCAGTGATAAACAGTGGGCTTCAAACACTGAAGCTTTCTTT. This codes for CASSDKQWASNTEAFF.